This TCR beta chain was documented in a study of lymphopenia after photon versus proton radiotherapy. Study-level results: Oligoclonal CD8+ Temra expansion after nadir drove photon patients' diversity drop. Proton therapy kept repertoires fairly stable, unlike photons, which gained effector/memory cells.

The length of the CDR3 is 14 residues. Germline V gene lookup returns CDR1 MGHDK and CDR2 SYGVNS. Trimming left V 8 bases short and J 7 bases short, with 18 bases between. As regards this clone: Its antigen is unknown.

Repertoires were generated with immunoSEQ multiplex PCR, while TCRdb's copy carries only in-frame clones and drops some. The sample has 30,000 or so clones; 87% are singletons. The sequence was obtained from a woman aged 60-75 years with cholangiocarcinoma. Some clones in this sample may be carry-over from other donors' samples. Sequenced here: peripheral blood, sampled from a patient treated with proton-based radiotherapy. The chain carries TRBV25-1 and TRBJ2-1, with TRBD1 as a possible D gene (6 bases). The CDR3 protein is CASAPGTTDNEQFF. CDR3 coding DNA: TGTGCCAGCGCCCCCGGGACAACTGATAATGAGCAGTTCTTC.